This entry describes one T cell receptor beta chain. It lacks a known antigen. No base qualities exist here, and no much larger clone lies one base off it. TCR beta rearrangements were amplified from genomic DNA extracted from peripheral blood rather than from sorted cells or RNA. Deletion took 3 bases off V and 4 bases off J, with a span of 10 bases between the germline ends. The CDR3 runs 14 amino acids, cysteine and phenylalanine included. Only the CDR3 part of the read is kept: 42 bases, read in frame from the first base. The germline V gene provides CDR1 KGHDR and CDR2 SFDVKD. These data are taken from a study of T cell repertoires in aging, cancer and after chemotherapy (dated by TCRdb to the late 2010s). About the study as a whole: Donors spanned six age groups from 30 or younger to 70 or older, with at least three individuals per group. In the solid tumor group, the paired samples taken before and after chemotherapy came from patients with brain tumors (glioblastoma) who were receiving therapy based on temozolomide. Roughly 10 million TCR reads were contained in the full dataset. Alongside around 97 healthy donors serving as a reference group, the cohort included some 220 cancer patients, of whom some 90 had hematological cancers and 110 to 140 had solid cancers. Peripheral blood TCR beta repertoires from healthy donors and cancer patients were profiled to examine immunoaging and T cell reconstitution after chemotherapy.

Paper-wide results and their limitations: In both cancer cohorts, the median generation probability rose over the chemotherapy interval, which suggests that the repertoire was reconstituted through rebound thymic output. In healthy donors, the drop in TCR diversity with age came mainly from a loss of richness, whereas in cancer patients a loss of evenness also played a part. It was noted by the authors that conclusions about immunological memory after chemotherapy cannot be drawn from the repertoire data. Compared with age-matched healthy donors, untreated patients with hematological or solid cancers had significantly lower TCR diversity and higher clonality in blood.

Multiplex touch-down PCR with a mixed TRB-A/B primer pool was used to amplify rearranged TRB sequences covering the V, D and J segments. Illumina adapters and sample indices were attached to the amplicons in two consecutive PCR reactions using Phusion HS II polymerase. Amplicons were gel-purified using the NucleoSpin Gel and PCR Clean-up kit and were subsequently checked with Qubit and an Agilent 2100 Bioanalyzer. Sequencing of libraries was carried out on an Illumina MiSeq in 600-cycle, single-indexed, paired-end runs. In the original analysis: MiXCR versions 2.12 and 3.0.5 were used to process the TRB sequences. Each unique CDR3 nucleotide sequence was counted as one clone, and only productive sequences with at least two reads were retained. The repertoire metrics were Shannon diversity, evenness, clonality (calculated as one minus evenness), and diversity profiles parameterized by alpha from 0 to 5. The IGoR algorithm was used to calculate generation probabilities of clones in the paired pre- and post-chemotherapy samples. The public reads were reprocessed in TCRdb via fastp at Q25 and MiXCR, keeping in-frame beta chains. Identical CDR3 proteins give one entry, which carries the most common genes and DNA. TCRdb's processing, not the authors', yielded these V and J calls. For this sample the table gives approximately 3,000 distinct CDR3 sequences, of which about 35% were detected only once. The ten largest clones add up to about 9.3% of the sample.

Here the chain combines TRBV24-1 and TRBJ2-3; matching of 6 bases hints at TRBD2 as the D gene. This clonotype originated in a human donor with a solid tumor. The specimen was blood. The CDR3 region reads CATSDIGGADTQYF. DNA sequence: TGTGCCACCAGTGATATAGGAGGGGCAGATACGCAGTATTTT.